Following are 21 T cell receptor beta chains from one sample sequenced in a study of siplizumab effects on memory and regulatory T cells. Measured with immunoSEQ multiplex PCR; TCRdb has only the in-frame clones, and not every one. The sample yields about 120,000 clones, around 93% seen once. Sequencing was performed on non-Treg CD4+ T cells sorted from blood. The receptors were gathered from a human donor in good health.

This rearrangement joins TRBV10-3 to TRBJ2-1, with 7 nucleotides matching TRBD2. CDR1 is ENHRY and CDR2 is SYGVKD in the germline V gene. The CDR3 consists of 13 residues. V was clipped by 2 bases and J by 5 bases; unmatched bases: 0. CDR3 in amino acids: CAISEGTNNEQFF. The DNA of the CDR3 is TGTGCCATCAGTGAGGGGACTAACAATGAGCAGTTCTTC.

The CDR3 loop is CASSPSGRGRPQETQYF. For the CDR3, the DNA is TGTGCCAGCAGTCCTTCCGGACGGGGGAGACCTCAAGAGACCCAGTACTTC. This chain uses TRBV7-3 with TRBJ2-5; D might be TRBD2 (6 bases). The V gene's germline CDR1 is SGHTA and CDR2 FQGTGA. V lost 6 bases and J lost 2, with 22 bases in between. This CDR3 region has 17 residues.

J is TRBJ2-3 and V is TRBV12-2; the tabulated D call, TRBD1, remains unverified against the DNA. TRBV12-2 is described as a pseudogene. The CDR3 sequence is 16 residues long. DNA for the CDR3: TGTGCAAGTCGCTTAGAAGACAGTCCCCGTGGGGATACGCAGTATTTT. Translation: CASRLEDSPRGDTQYF.

This rearrangement joins TRBV29-1 to TRBJ2-3; no clear D gene. The V and J ends lost 1 base and 4 bases respectively, with 15 bases between them. CDR3 size: 15 residues. From germline, CDR1 is SQVTM and CDR2 ANQGSEA. CDR3 in amino acids: CSVEVGLHDPDTQYF. CDR3 nucleotides: TGCAGCGTTGAAGTCGGTCTCCATGACCCAGATACGCAGTATTTT.

The CDR3 DNA is TGCGCCAGCAGCTTAGGAGCGGTCACAGATACGCAGTATTTT. Translation gives CASSLGAVTDTQYF. The chain carries TRBV5-1 and TRBJ2-3; a possible D gene is TRBD2 (5 bases). Trimming removed 2 bases at V and 2 bases at J, with 9 bases between. The CDR3 covers 14 residues. Germline assignment: CDR1 SGHRS and CDR2 YFSETQ. The entire variable domain, with the rest obtained from reference TRBV5-1 and TRBJ2-3, is as follows: KAGVTQTPRYLIKTRGQQVTLSCSPISGHRSVSWYQQTPGQGLQFLFEYFSETQRNKGNFPGRFSGRQFSNSRSEMNVSTLELGDSALYLCASSLGAVTDTQYFGPGTRLTVL.

In nucleotides, the CDR3 is TGTGCCATCAGTGGAGGGACAGGGGCTGAAGCTTTCTTT. Protein: CAISGGTGAEAFF. J is TRBJ1-1 and V is TRBV10-3, with 10 nucleotides matching TRBD1. This CDR3 spans 13 amino acids. Germline V gene data show CDR1 as ENHRY and CDR2 as SYGVKD. With V trimmed by 4 bases and J by 6 bases, 2 bases remained unmatched.

The gene calls are TRBV9 and TRBJ1-3, with 9 nucleotides matching TRBD1. The trim removed 4 bases at V and 2 bases at J, leaving 4 bases unmatched. CDR1 SGDLS and CDR2 YYNGEE come from the germline V gene. The CDR3 is 15 residues long. CDR3: CASSPQGATGNTIYF. Here the CDR3 DNA reads TGTGCCAGCAGCCCACAGGGGGCAACTGGAAACACCATATATTTT.

This clone was seen only once. The chain carries TRBV7-7 and TRBJ2-3, with D possibly matching TRBD2 (5 bases). CDR1 is SSHAT and CDR2 is FNYEAQ in the germline V gene (reference sequence). V was cut by 4 bases and J by 0 bases, with 14 bases left in between. The length of the CDR3 is 16 residues. CDR3 coding DNA: TGTGCCAGCAGCTCAGAGGGTGGCTTGAGCACAGATACGCAGTATTTT. Encoded protein: CASSSEGGLSTDTQYF. The whole variable domain, remainder taken from reference TRBV7-7 and TRBJ2-3, is GAGVSQSPRYKVTKRGQDVTLRCDPISSHATLYWYQQALGQGPEFLTYFNYEAQPDKSGLPSDRFSAERPEGSISTLTIQRTEQRDSAMYRCASSSEGGLSTDTQYFGPGTRLTVL.

V usage is TRBV7-3 and J usage is TRBJ1-3; D not resolved. The CDR3 runs to 13 residues. CDR1 is SGHTA and CDR2 is FQGTGA in the germline V gene. With 2 bases removed from V and 8 bases from J, the gap between germline ends came to 10 bases. The CDR3 region is CASSLERLHTIYF. The CDR3 DNA reads as TGTGCCAGCAGCTTAGAACGGCTTCACACCATATATTTT.

The V and J genes are TRBV29-1 and TRBJ2-3; D might be TRBD1 (7 bases). The V end lost 4 bases, the J end lost 2 bases, and 16 bases lay between the germline ends. The CDR3 runs to 15 residues. The germline V gene encodes CDR1 SQVTM and CDR2 ANQGSEA. CDR3 sequence (DNA): TGCAGCGTTGGAGGGGGGACAGATTACACAGATACGCAGTATTTT. This codes for CSVGGGTDYTDTQYF.

The J gene is TRBJ1-4, the V gene TRBV27; D gene unclear. The V end lost 3 bases, the J end lost 5 bases, and 10 bases lay between the germline ends. Germline CDR1 MNHEY, CDR2 SMNVEV (reference sequence). CDR3 size: 14 residues. CDR3 nucleotides: TGTGCCAGCAGTTTTAAAGCCAAGAATGAAAAACTGTTTTTT. Its translation is CASSFKAKNEKLFF.

This sequence joins TRBV7-6 and TRBJ2-3; D ambiguous. The CDR3 consists of 14 residues. V lost 1 base and J lost 2, with 7 bases in between. Germline V gives CDR1 SGHVS, CDR2 FNYEAQ. CDR3 DNA: TGTGCCAGCAGCTTAGATGATTCCACAGATACGCAGTATTTT. Protein product: CASSLDDSTDTQYF.

This sequence joins TRBV28 and TRBJ2-1, with 7 nucleotides matching TRBD1. This CDR3 contains 15 residues. The V gene's germline CDR1 is MDHEN and CDR2 SYDVKM. With 8 bases clipped from V and 3 bases from J, the junction kept 10 bases outside the gene matches. The CDR3: CASVKGGGGYNEQFF. CDR3 DNA: TGTGCCAGCGTCAAAGGGGGCGGTGGCTACAATGAGCAGTTCTTC.

The chain joins TRBV9 to TRBJ2-5, with TRBD2 identical over 11 bases. V lost 2 bases and J lost 5; bases outside the gene matches: 5. The CDR3 consists of 15 residues. CDR1 is SGDLS, CDR2 YYNGEE, per germline. CDR3 protein: CASSVSGGAWETQYF. In DNA form, the CDR3 reads TGTGCCAGCAGCGTTAGCGGGGGGGCGTGGGAGACCCAGTACTTC. Drawing the rest from reference TRBV9 and TRBJ2-5, the complete variable domain is DSGVTQTPKHLITATGQRVTLRCSPRSGDLSVYWYQQSLDQGLQFLIQYYNGEERAKGNILERFSAQQFPDLHSELNLSSLELGDSALYFCASSVSGGAWETQYFGPGTRLLVL.

The gene calls are TRBV19 and TRBJ1-1; D may be TRBD1 (5 bases). Germline V lookup: CDR1 LNHDA, CDR2 SQIVND (reference sequence). Trimming stripped 5 bases from V and 1 base from J, with 11 bases between. This CDR3 is built from 14 residues. The CDR3, as DNA: TGTGCCAGTAGTGTCGGACAATCGAACACTGAAGCTTTCTTT. Its protein is CASSVGQSNTEAFF.

This chain uses TRBV7-9 with TRBJ2-1, with 12 bases aligning to TRBD2. The CDR3 spans 18 residues. Germline trimming cut 4 bases from V and 0 bases from J; bases unmatched to any gene: 7. CDR1 SEHNR and CDR2 FQNEAQ come from the germline V gene (reference sequence). The CDR3 is CASSSLGLAGSSYNEQFF. As DNA, the CDR3 is TGTGCCAGCAGCTCCCTAGGACTAGCGGGGAGCTCCTACAATGAGCAGTTCTTC.

This chain connects TRBV6-5 to TRBJ2-7; D may be TRBD1 (5 bases). The ends were cut back, 1 base at V and 6 bases at J, with 7 bases in the middle. Germline V gene sequence: CDR1 MNHEY, CDR2 SVGAGI. The CDR3 spans 12 residues. The CDR3 protein is CASSYLGVEQYF. The CDR3 DNA is TGTGCCAGCAGTTACTTAGGGGTCGAGCAGTACTTC.

The J gene is TRBJ1-3, the V gene TRBV7-2; perhaps TRBD1 as D (5 bases). The germline V and J ends were trimmed by 1 base and 2 bases, with 12 bases remaining between them. This CDR3 has 16 amino acids. CDR1 SGHTA and CDR2 FQGNSA come from the germline V gene. Here the CDR3 reads CASSLVSWGAGNTIYF. The DNA of the CDR3 is TGTGCCAGCAGCTTAGTTTCTTGGGGGGCTGGAAACACCATATATTTT.

The J gene is TRBJ2-1, the V gene TRBV11-2, with D unresolved. The CDR3 is 14 amino acids. Per the germline V gene, CDR1 is SGHAT and CDR2 is FQNNGV. Trimming left V 0 bases short and J 7 bases short, with 10 bases between. The CDR3 sequence is CASSLESGRNEQFF. The DNA of the CDR3 is TGTGCCAGCAGCTTAGAGAGTGGGCGAAATGAGCAGTTCTTC.

The chain links TRBV15 to TRBJ1-2, with unresolved D. Germline loops: CDR1 LNHNV, CDR2 YYDKDF (reference sequence). The CDR3 is 17 residues long. Trimming cost V 3 bases and J 2 bases, with 19 bases left between them. As DNA, the CDR3 is TGTGCCACCAGCAGGCCCCACCTTGAAGGGTCGAACTATGGCTACACCTTC. It specifies CATSRPHLEGSNYGYTF.

The chain couples TRBV11-1 to TRBJ2-3, with TRBD2 as a possible D gene (5 bases). There are 14 residues in the CDR3. The germline gives CDR1 SGHAT, CDR2 FQDESV (reference sequence). Trimming took off 4 bases at V and 0 bases at J, with 8 bases between the two ends. The CDR3 DNA sequence: TGTGCCAGCAGCTCCCGGACTAGCACAGATACGCAGTATTTT. Protein sequence: CASSSRTSTDTQYF.